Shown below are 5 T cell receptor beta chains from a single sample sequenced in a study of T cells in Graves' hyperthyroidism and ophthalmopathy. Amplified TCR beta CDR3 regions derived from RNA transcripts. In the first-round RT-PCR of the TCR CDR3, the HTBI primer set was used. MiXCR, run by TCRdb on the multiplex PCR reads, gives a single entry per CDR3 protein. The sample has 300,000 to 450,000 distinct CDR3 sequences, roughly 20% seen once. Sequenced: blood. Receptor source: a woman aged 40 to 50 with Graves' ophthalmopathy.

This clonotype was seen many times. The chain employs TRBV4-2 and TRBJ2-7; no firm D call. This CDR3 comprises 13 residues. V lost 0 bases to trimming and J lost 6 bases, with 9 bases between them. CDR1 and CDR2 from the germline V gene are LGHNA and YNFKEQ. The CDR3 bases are TGTGCCAGCAGCCAAGAGAGGTCGTCCGAGCAGTACTTC. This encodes CASSQERSSEQYF.

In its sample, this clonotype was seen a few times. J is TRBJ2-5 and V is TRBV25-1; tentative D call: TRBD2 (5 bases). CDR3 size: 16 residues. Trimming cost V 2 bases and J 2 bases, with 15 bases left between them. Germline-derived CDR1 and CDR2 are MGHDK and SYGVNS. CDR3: CASSERLGAYQETQYF. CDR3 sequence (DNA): TGTGCCAGCAGTGAAAGGCTGGGAGCGTATCAAGAGACCCAGTACTTC.

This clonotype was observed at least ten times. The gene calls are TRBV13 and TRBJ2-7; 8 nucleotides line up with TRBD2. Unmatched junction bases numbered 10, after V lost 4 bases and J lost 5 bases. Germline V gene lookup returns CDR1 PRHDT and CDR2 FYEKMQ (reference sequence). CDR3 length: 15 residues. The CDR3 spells CASSSPSGSDHEQYF. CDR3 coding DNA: TGTGCCAGCAGCTCCCCAAGCGGGAGCGACCACGAGCAGTACTTC.

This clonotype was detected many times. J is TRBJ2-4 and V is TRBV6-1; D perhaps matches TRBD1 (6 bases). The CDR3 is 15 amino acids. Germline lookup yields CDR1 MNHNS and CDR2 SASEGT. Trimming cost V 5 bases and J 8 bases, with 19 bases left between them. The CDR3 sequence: CASSQTGNTEDIQYF. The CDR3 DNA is TGTGCCAGCAGTCAAACAGGGAACACGGAGGACATTCAGTACTTC.

CDR3 loop: CASSINWEDFYGYTF. CDR3 DNA: TGTGCCAGTAGTATCAACTGGGAGGACTTCTATGGCTACACCTTC. V is TRBV19 and J is TRBJ1-2; D is ambiguous. This CDR3 spans 15 amino acids. Looked up from germline, CDR1 is LNHDA and CDR2 is SQIVND (reference sequence). V lost 3 bases and J 4 bases, leaving 15 bases between the germline ends.